The 29 T cell receptor beta chains given below trace back to one sample, sequenced in a study of T cells in Graves' hyperthyroidism and ophthalmopathy (dated by TCRdb to about 2019). Receptor amplification or capture employed multiplex PCR. Sequenced using an Illumina HiSeq 2000. The TCR beta CDR3 regions were amplified from RNA transcripts. The TCR CDR3 was subjected to a first round of RT-PCR using the HTBI primer set and the Qiagen OneStep RT-PCR kit. The public reads were run again by TCRdb, first through fastp at Q25 and then through MiXCR, and only productive beta chains were kept. Records with the same CDR3 protein are collapsed into one entry carrying the most frequent genes and DNA. In this sample the table shows hundreds of thousands of distinct CDR3 sequences, around 15% of which occur a single time. The ten top clones hold around 12% of the sample. Sequencing input: blood. The receptors come from a woman aged 45-65 years with Graves' ophthalmopathy.

This clonotype was observed many times. This chain links TRBV20-1 with TRBJ2-1; TRBD2 aligns across 8 bases. The germline V gene encodes CDR1 DFQATT and CDR2 SNEGSKA (reference sequence). V was pared by 3 bases and J by 8 bases, with 6 bases of the junction left unmatched. There are 13 residues in the CDR3. The CDR3 protein is CSARKRETYEQFF. CDR3 DNA: TGCAGTGCTAGGAAGCGGGAGACATATGAGCAGTTCTTC.

Regarding this clonotype: Sequence at one end of the junction differs from germline and may be a read error. The J gene is TRBJ2-1, the V gene TRBV6-1; no definite D call. CDR1 and CDR2 from the germline V gene are MNHNS and SASEGT. This CDR3 has 14 residues. Written as DNA, the CDR3 is TGTGCCAGCAGTGTCGATCCCTCCTACAATGAGCAATTCTTC. Its protein is CASSVDPSYNEQFF.

In this sample, this clonotype turned up many times. CDR3 bases: TGTGCCAGCAGCTTTACAGGGGGGAGCGGGGAGCTGTTTTTT. This encodes CASSFTGGSGELFF. The V call is TRBV11-2, the J call TRBJ2-2, with 8 nucleotides matching TRBD1. V shed 3 bases and J 7 bases; nucleotides not matched to a gene: 4. This CDR3 contains 14 residues. CDR1 is SGHAT, CDR2 FQNNGV, per germline.

This clonotype has ten or more counts. The rearrangement uses TRBV11-2 and TRBJ2-2; tentatively, D is TRBD2 (6 bases). Germline assignment: CDR1 SGHAT and CDR2 FQNNGV. Trimming took off 3 bases at V and 7 bases at J, with 6 bases between the two ends. This CDR3 spans 12 amino acids. The CDR3 sequence: CASSFGSGELFF. DNA of the CDR3: TGTGCCAGCAGCTTCGGGAGCGGGGAGCTGTTTTTT.

The V gene is TRBV10-3, the J gene TRBJ1-1; no definite D call. The ends were cut back, 0 bases at V and 0 bases at J, with 8 bases in the middle. CDR1 and CDR2 from the germline V gene are ENHRY and SYGVKD. The CDR3 has 15 amino acids. The CDR3 DNA sequence: TGTGCCATCAGTGAGTCGGGAGCGCTGAACACTGAAGCTTTCTTT. It translates to CAISESGALNTEAFF.

The V and J genes are TRBV7-9 and TRBJ1-4, with D unresolved. This CDR3 has 13 residues. CDR1 SEHNR and CDR2 FQNEAQ come from the germline V gene (reference sequence). V lost 2 bases and J lost 8, with 9 bases in between. The CDR3 sequence: CASSLYEREKLFF. In DNA, the CDR3 is TGTGCCAGCAGCTTATACGAACGCGAAAAACTGTTTTTT.

This clonotype was counted ten times or more. This chain connects TRBV20-1 to TRBJ2-5; 7 positions agree with TRBD2. The J segment lost 3 bases and the V segment lost 5 bases, leaving 18 bases of the junction unmatched. Germline CDR1 DFQATT, CDR2 SNEGSKA (reference sequence). There are 17 residues in the CDR3. The CDR3 DNA sequence: TGCAGTGCTGGGCGGACTAGTATGGATCTACCCAAAGAGACCCAGTACTTC. Translated, it gives CSAGRTSMDLPKETQYF.

This clonotype was found a few times. The V call is TRBV5-1, the J call TRBJ2-1; D gene ambiguous. The CDR3 contains 14 residues. Germline V gene lookup returns CDR1 SGHRS and CDR2 YFSETQ. Trimming took 1 base from V and 5 from J, leaving 10 bases between them. The DNA for the CDR3 is TGCGCCAGCAGCTTGCCCAATACAGACAATGAGCAGTTCTTC. It codes for CASSLPNTDNEQFF.

This chain's CDR3 is CASFAGTGGSPLHF. The CDR3 DNA follows: TGTGCCAGCTTTGCCGGGACAGGGGGTTCACCCCTCCACTTT. The chain has TRBV18 and TRBJ1-6, with TRBD1 matching over 11 bases. V lost 7 bases and J lost 9; bases outside the gene matches: 5. Germline CDR1 and CDR2: KGHSH and LQKENI. The CDR3 is 14 residues long.

This clonotype was detected ten times or more. The CDR3 DNA reads as TGTGCCAGCAGTTTCCAGGGCGATAACATTCAGTACTTC. It yields the protein CASSFQGDNIQYF. The chain links TRBV28 to TRBJ2-4; perhaps TRBD1 as D (5 bases). The CDR3 runs to 13 residues. V gave up 3 bases and J gave up 7 bases, with 10 bases separating them. The germline CDR1 and CDR2 sequences are MDHEN and SYDVKM.

To note about this clonotype: A read error may explain this, as a much larger clone is one base away. The chain joins TRBV28 to TRBJ1-1, with no clear D. The V gene lost 3 bases and the J gene lost 8 bases, with 19 bases spanning the gap. The CDR3 sequence is 15 residues long. Germline CDR1 is MDHEN and CDR2 is SYDVKM. The CDR3 reads CASSFVGRGSTEAFF. CDR3 DNA: TGTGCCAGCAGTTTCGTAGGACGGGGATCGACCGAAGCTTTCTTT. Full variable domain (remainder filled in from reference TRBV28 and TRBJ1-1): DVKVTQSSRYLVKRTGEKVFLECVQDMDHENMFWYRQDPGLGLRLIYFSYDVKMKEKGDIPEGYSVSREKKERFSLILESASTNQTSMYLCASSFVGRGSTEAFFGQGTRLTVV.

This clonotype was counted many times. The gene calls are TRBV6-1 and TRBJ1-3; D unclear. The ends were cut back, 1 base at V and 2 bases at J, with 6 bases in the middle. The germline V gene has CDR1 MNHNS and CDR2 SASEGT. The CDR3 has 14 amino acids. CDR3: CASSEGGAGNTIYF. As DNA, the CDR3 is TGTGCCAGCAGTGAAGGCGGGGCTGGAAACACCATATATTTT.

The chain uses TRBV20-1 and TRBJ2-1; D may be TRBD1 (5 bases). The CDR3 spans 15 residues. Germline V gives CDR1 DFQATT, CDR2 SNEGSKA (reference sequence). V lost 3 bases, J lost 12 bases, and 24 bases lay in between. CDR3 residues: CSASRQGQTLGRQFF. CDR3 bases: TGCAGTGCTAGTAGGCAGGGCCAAACTTTAGGGCGGCAGTTCTTC.

This clonotype was picked up many times. This sequence joins TRBV11-1 and TRBJ2-3; 9 positions match TRBD1. Germline lookup yields CDR1 SGHAT and CDR2 FQDESV (reference sequence). The CDR3 is 15 residues long. V was pared by 8 bases and J by 3 bases, with 9 bases of the junction left unmatched. The CDR3 DNA sequence: TGTGCCAGCGCCCTCTGGGACAGGGAAACAGATACGCAGTATTTT. Translating gives CASALWDRETDTQYF.

This clonotype has a handful of counts. The rearrangement joins TRBV6-1 to TRBJ2-2; D is undetermined. CDR1 is MNHNS, CDR2 SASEGT, per germline. The CDR3 is made up of 16 amino acids. Trimming stripped 7 bases from V and 6 bases from J, with 21 bases between. In nucleotides, the CDR3 is TGTGCCAGCACCTCTCTGCCGGGTGCCCCGGCCGGGGAGCTGTTTTTT. Translated: CASTSLPGAPAGELFF.

At least ten counts were recorded for this clonotype. The chain is built from TRBV27 and TRBJ2-7, with D maybe TRBD1 (6 bases). The V gene's germline CDR1 is MNHEY and CDR2 SMNVEV (reference sequence). The CDR3 runs 15 residues. V was shortened by 0 bases and J by 5 bases, with 14 bases between the two germline ends. CDR3 nucleotide sequence: TGTGCCAGCAGTTTATCCCCAGGGGAACACCACGAGCAGTACTTC. Protein: CASSLSPGEHHEQYF.

V gene TRBV5-1 combines with J gene TRBJ2-7; no firm D call. There are 13 residues in the CDR3. V shed 5 bases and J shed 0 bases, with 9 bases lying between them. Per the germline V gene, CDR1 is SGHRS and CDR2 is YFSETQ. CDR3 protein: CASRMGISYEQYF. DNA for the CDR3: TGCGCCAGCAGGATGGGGATCTCCTACGAGCAGTACTTC.

This clonotype was recorded a few times. The chain joins TRBV14 to TRBJ2-3, with a tentative D call TRBD2 (5 bases). Germline CDR1 is SGHDN and CDR2 is FVKESK. This CDR3 spans 16 amino acids. Trimming took 1 base from V and 2 from J, leaving 13 bases between them. This CDR3 reads CASSQVVTTLTDTQYF. The CDR3 DNA reads as TGTGCCAGCAGCCAAGTCGTGACTACCCTCACAGATACGCAGTATTTT.

At least ten counts were recorded for this clonotype. This rearrangement joins TRBV28 to TRBJ1-6; no clear D gene. The CDR3 runs 12 residues. Trimming stripped 6 bases from V and 5 bases from J, with 5 bases between. Germline V gene sequence: CDR1 MDHEN, CDR2 SYDVKM. The CDR3 protein is CASRSHNSPLHF. The DNA of the CDR3 is TGTGCCAGCAGATCCCATAATTCACCCCTCCACTTT.

The gene calls are TRBV11-3 and TRBJ1-1; D perhaps matches TRBD1 (6 bases). CDR3 length: 14 amino acids. CDR1 is SGHNT and CDR2 is YENEEA in the germline V gene. Trimming left V 6 bases short and J 4 bases short, with 15 bases between. The CDR3 DNA is TGTGCCAGCAGAAACACAGGGTTAAGCACTGAAGCTTTCTTT. It yields the protein CASRNTGLSTEAFF.

This clonotype was picked up one time. A much larger clone is a single base away; this may be a read error. This chain links TRBV2 with TRBJ2-1, with no clear D. V lost 6 bases and J lost 11, with 8 bases in between. Germline assignment: CDR1 SNHLY and CDR2 FYNNEI. The CDR3 sequence is 10 residues long. CDR3 nucleotide sequence: TGTGCCAGCAGGAGCGCTAAGCAGTTCTTC. Translating it yields CASRSAKQFF.

This clonotype came up many times. The chain has TRBV24-1 and TRBJ2-5; no firm D call. V dropped 7 bases and J dropped 3 bases, with 14 bases sitting between them. The CDR3 has 14 residues. Germline CDR1 and CDR2: KGHDR and SFDVKD. In DNA form, the CDR3 reads TGTGCCACCAGCGATCCCCGGAGAAAAGAGACCCAGTACTTC. Translated, it gives CATSDPRRKETQYF.

There are a few counts of this clonotype. The chain couples TRBV7-9 to TRBJ2-3; 11 positions agree with TRBD1. Germline trimming cut 5 bases from V and 0 bases from J; bases unmatched to any gene: 4. There are 16 residues in the CDR3. Germline CDR1 reads SEHNR; CDR2 reads FQNEAQ (reference sequence). The chain's CDR3 is CASSRGQGASTDTQYF. CDR3 DNA: TGTGCCAGCAGCCGCGGACAGGGGGCCAGCACAGATACGCAGTATTTT.

This clonotype has ten or more counts. The chain carries TRBV27 and TRBJ1-3; 10 bases line up with TRBD1. This CDR3 has 15 amino acids. Germline lookup yields CDR1 MNHEY and CDR2 SMNVEV (reference sequence). V shed 3 bases, J shed 3 bases, and the junction held 2 bases outside the gene matches. CDR3 protein: CASSLTGGIGNTIYF. The CDR3 DNA is TGTGCCAGCAGTTTGACAGGGGGCATTGGAAACACCATATATTTT.

This clonotype was detected many times. The J gene is TRBJ1-1, the V gene TRBV20-1; D is unresolved. CDR3 length: 13 residues. CDR1 and CDR2 from the germline V gene are DFQATT and SNEGSKA (reference sequence). V gave up 7 bases and J gave up 2 bases, with 14 bases separating them. The CDR3, as DNA: TGCAGTGAAAACCCGACATACAACACTGAAGCTTTCTTT. Amino acids: CSENPTYNTEAFF.

The CDR3 DNA follows: TGCGCCAGCAGCTTGGCCGGAAGCACAGCCTCGTGGGGTTCTTTCTTT. It codes for CASSLAGSTASWGSFF. The V and J genes are TRBV5-1 and TRBJ1-1; no clear D. The germline gives CDR1 SGHRS, CDR2 YFSETQ. This CDR3 is 16 amino acids long. V was shortened by 0 bases and J by 12 bases, with 24 bases between the two germline ends. The variable domain in full, completed from reference TRBV5-1 and TRBJ1-1, reads KAGVTQTPRYLIKTRGQQVTLSCSPISGHRSVSWYQQTPGQGLQFLFEYFSETQRNKGNFPGRFSGRQFSNSRSEMNVSTLELGDSALYLCASSLAGSTASWGSFFGQGTRLTVV.

The chain is built from TRBV27 and TRBJ2-6, with D perhaps TRBD2 (6 bases). CDR1 MNHEY and CDR2 SMNVEV come from the germline V gene (reference sequence). V lost 7 bases, J lost 1 base, and 8 bases lay in between. CDR3 length equals 14 residues. CDR3 bases: TGTGCCAGCAAGGCGGGGTCTGGGGCCAACGTCCTGACTTTC. Protein product: CASKAGSGANVLTF. The whole variable domain, filled in from reference TRBV27 and TRBJ2-6, reads EAQVTQNPRYLITVTGKKLTVTCSQNMNHEYMSWYRQDPGLGLRQIYYSMNVEVTDKGDVPEGYKVSRKEKRNFPLILESPSPNQTSLYFCASKAGSGANVLTFGAGSRLTVL.

The chain couples TRBV15 to TRBJ2-6, with no clear D. This CDR3 contains 14 residues. V gave up 11 bases and J gave up 0 bases, with 11 bases separating them. CDR1 is LNHNV and CDR2 is YYDKDF in the germline V gene (reference sequence). The CDR3 DNA sequence: TGTGCCTACGGAACACACTCTGGGGCCAACGTCCTGACTTTC. It is translated as CAYGTHSGANVLTF.

CDR3 nucleotides: TGTGCCAGCAGTCCCCGCGGGGGTTCGGGGCGCCAGCCCCAGCATTTT. Translating it yields CASSPRGGSGRQPQHF. The V and J genes are TRBV6-1 and TRBJ1-5, with a possible D match to TRBD1 (5 bases). V shed 5 bases and J shed 7 bases, with 21 bases lying between them. The CDR3 totals 16 residues. Germline lookup yields CDR1 MNHNS and CDR2 SASEGT.